Listed below are T cell receptor beta chains from one sample, sequenced in a study of blood T cell repertoires in COVID-19. Clones were read by immunoSEQ multiplex PCR, and TCRdb kept only the in-frame ones, dropping some. The table records about 330,000 clones, roughly 90% of them present only once. The sequencing input was peripheral blood. Receptors originate from a woman between 50 and 59 years old with active or convalescent COVID-19. Each CDR3 is given with its conserved first and last residue. A D gene is named only where the DNA matches it firmly. Size is omitted from some rows. Given values are once, few, many or a class for expanded clones.

>TRBV11-2|NA|NA|TRBJ2-5
TGTGCCAGCAGCCCCCCAACAGGTTCTGAGACCCAGTACTTC
CASSPPTGSETQYF
>TRBV4-3|NA|NA|TRBJ2-2
TGCGCCAGCAGCCAAGGAGGAGGGGAGCTGTTTTTT
CASSQGGGELFF
>TRBV30|NA|TRBD1|TRBJ1-1
TGTGCCTGGAGCCGGGACAGACGATCTGAAGCTTTCTTT
CAWSRDRRSEAFF
>TRBV19|NA|TRBD1|TRBJ1-5
TGTGCCAGTAGGAGACAGGGGCCGGGTAATCAGCCCCAGCATTTT
CASRRQGPGNQPQHF
>TRBV29-1|few|TRBD1|TRBJ1-2
TGCAGCGTAGTGACAGGGGACTATGGCTACACCTTC
CSVVTGDYGYTF
>TRBV7-9|NA|NA|TRBJ2-7
TGTGCCAGCTGCTCAGTGGGGGGGCCTCGGGAATTGGACGAGCAGTACTTC
CASCSVGGPRELDEQYF
>TRBV5-1|NA|TRBD2|TRBJ2-5
TGCGCCAGCAGTCCCGGGACTAGCGGGAGGGCCGTTGAGACCCAGTACTTC
CASSPGTSGRAVETQYF
>TRBV27|NA|TRBD1|TRBJ1-3
TGTGCCAGCAGTTCCACAGGGGGCTCTGGAAACACCATATATTTT
CASSSTGGSGNTIYF
>TRBV30|NA|NA|TRBJ1-3
TGTGCCTGGAGTTACGGAGCCGTTTCTGGAAACACCATATATTTT
CAWSYGAVSGNTIYF
>TRBV29-1|NA|NA|TRBJ1-1
TGCAGCGTAGACGGACTCCTAGGTAGCACTGAAGCTTTCTTT
CSVDGLLGSTEAFF
>TRBV11-2|NA|TRBD2|TRBJ2-2
TGTGCCAGCAGCTGGGGACTAGCGGGAGGTTCGAACACCGGGGAGCTGTTTTTT
CASSWGLAGGSNTGELFF
>TRBV19|few|TRBD1|TRBJ2-7
TGTGCCAGCGGGACAGGGATGAACGAGCAGTACTTC
CASGTGMNEQYF